This TCR beta chain was captured in a study of blood T cell repertoires in COVID-19. Study context: Material from acute and convalescent COVID-19 was sourced from the United States, Italy and Spain. The analysed material was cDNA or gDNA that came from T cells, B-cell-depleted T cells, or PBMCs.

Germline CDR1 is SGHRS and CDR2 is YFSETQ. The CDR3 is made up of 15 amino acids. V lost 1 base, J lost 3 bases, and 11 bases lay in between. Original processing methods: Amplified reference gene primers provided the basis for estimating nucleated cell counts. Profiled with immunoSEQ multiplex PCR; TCRdb holds only in-frame clones, not every one. V and J calls and clone size are as listed in that table; D and trimming were resolved from the DNA. The sample has tens of thousands of clones; roughly 88% are singletons. The origin of this receptor is a human donor in a cohort sampled during active COVID-19. Sequencing input: peripheral blood. This sequence joins TRBV5-1 and TRBJ2-1; D ambiguous. The CDR3 DNA is TGCGCCAGCAGCTTGAAAGTAGGAGTCTACAATGAGCAGTTCTTC. It codes for CASSLKVGVYNEQFF. The whole variable domain, remainder taken from reference TRBV5-1 and TRBJ2-1, is KAGVTQTPRYLIKTRGQQVTLSCSPISGHRSVSWYQQTPGQGLQFLFEYFSETQRNKGNFPGRFSGRQFSNSRSEMNVSTLELGDSALYLCASSLKVGVYNEQFFGPGTRLTVL.